Below, 24 T cell receptor beta chains from the same sample are listed, as sequenced in a study of siplizumab effects on memory and regulatory T cells. Only in-frame clones appear in the TCRdb table, and some are missing; sequencing was by immunoSEQ multiplex PCR. The table records 85,000 or so clones, 95% of them present only once. The specimen sequenced was CD8+ T cells sorted from blood. The receptor source for this set is a human donor in good health.

This chain connects TRBV7-8 to TRBJ2-1; D is perhaps TRBD2 (5 bases). V lost 1 base and J lost 5, with 18 bases in between. CDR1 is SGHVS and CDR2 is FQNEAQ in the germline V gene. The CDR3 length is 17 residues. The CDR3 loop reads CASSLERRARDHNEQFF. In DNA, the CDR3 is TGTGCCAGCAGCTTAGAGCGGCGGGCCCGAGACCACAATGAGCAGTTCTTC.

J is TRBJ1-2 and V is TRBV29-1; D ambiguous. V lost 4 bases and J 6 bases, leaving 12 bases between the germline ends. This CDR3 comprises 12 residues. Germline assignment: CDR1 SQVTM and CDR2 ANQGSEA. The CDR3 spells CSVVSGVNGYTF. In DNA form, the CDR3 reads TGCAGCGTTGTTAGTGGGGTGAATGGCTACACCTTC.

The gene calls are TRBV5-6 and TRBJ2-7; D gene ambiguous. Germline V gene sequence: CDR1 SGHDT, CDR2 YYEEEE. The V and J ends lost 0 bases and 4 bases respectively, with 5 bases between them. The CDR3 spans 12 residues. The CDR3 DNA is TGTGCCAGCAGCTTGGGGCAATACGAGCAGTACTTC. Its translation: CASSLGQYEQYF.

The chain combines TRBV9 with TRBJ1-1; D possibly corresponds to TRBD1 (5 bases). Germline V gene data show CDR1 as SGDLS and CDR2 as YYNGEE. V was cut by 0 bases and J by 0 bases, with 9 bases left in between. The CDR3 loop spans 15 amino acids. CDR3 protein: CASSVGGEVNTEAFF. CDR3 bases: TGTGCCAGCAGCGTAGGGGGGGAGGTGAACACTGAAGCTTTCTTT.

The chain joins TRBV5-4 to TRBJ1-1; D gene uncertain. This CDR3 region has 14 residues. CDR1 is SGHNT and CDR2 is YYREEE in the germline V gene (reference sequence). Trimming left V 4 bases short and J 1 base short, with 11 bases between. The CDR3 protein is CASSPSEWNTEAFF. The CDR3 DNA reads TGTGCCAGCAGCCCCTCGGAGTGGAACACTGAAGCTTTCTTT.

The J gene is TRBJ2-1, the V gene TRBV13, with 9 bases identical to TRBD2. V was pared by 5 bases and J by 7 bases, with 12 bases of the junction left unmatched. CDR3 length equals 16 residues. Per the germline V gene, CDR1 is PRHDT and CDR2 is FYEKMQ (reference sequence). The CDR3 is CASSGEVVAGVNEQFF. The CDR3 DNA reads TGTGCCAGCAGCGGGGAGGTGGTAGCGGGAGTAAATGAGCAGTTCTTC.

The J gene is TRBJ1-5, the V gene TRBV9, with 9 bases identical to TRBD1. Germline V gene lookup returns CDR1 SGDLS and CDR2 YYNGEE. The CDR3 contains 16 residues. J gave up 5 bases and V 0 bases, and 6 bases lay outside the gene matches. The CDR3 protein is CASSVEDRGPDQPQHF. For the CDR3, the DNA is TGTGCCAGCAGCGTAGAGGACAGGGGCCCGGATCAGCCCCAGCATTTT.

In this sample, this clone turned up a few times. The chain recombines TRBV30 with TRBJ1-1; D not certain. The V end was cut by 0 bases, the J end by 1 base, with 6 bases between. CDR3 length: 13 amino acids. CDR1 GTSNPN and CDR2 SVGIG come from the germline V gene (reference sequence). The CDR3 spells CAWSVEANTEAFF. As DNA, the CDR3 is TGTGCCTGGAGTGTGGAGGCGAACACTGAAGCTTTCTTT.

This clone was recorded only once. This chain uses TRBV4-1 with TRBJ2-3; D is ambiguous. The CDR3 is 15 amino acids. V lost 0 bases and J 5 bases, leaving 12 bases between the germline ends. Looked up from germline, CDR1 is MGHRA and CDR2 is YSYEKL. CDR3 protein: CASSQDPQEGDTQYF. The CDR3 DNA follows: TGCGCCAGCAGCCAAGATCCACAAGAAGGAGATACGCAGTATTTT.

The V and J genes are TRBV7-9 and TRBJ2-1; 11 bases fit TRBD2. In germline, CDR1 is SEHNR, CDR2 FQNEAQ (reference sequence). This CDR3 contains 17 residues. V trimming: 5 bases; J trimming: 2 bases; junction bases outside the gene matches: 8. The CDR3 DNA reads as TGTGCCAGCAGCCCCCGGACTAGCGGGCTTGCCTACAATGAGCAGTTCTTC. Protein sequence: CASSPRTSGLAYNEQFF.

The chain combines TRBV7-3 with TRBJ2-5, with 10 nucleotides matching TRBD2. The CDR3 consists of 15 residues. V was pared by 5 bases and J by 5 bases, with 8 bases of the junction left unmatched. Germline values: CDR1 SGHTA, CDR2 FQGTGA. The CDR3 is CASSPLAGELETQYF. CDR3 DNA sequence: TGTGCCAGCAGCCCGCTAGCGGGAGAGCTGGAGACCCAGTACTTC.

CDR3 coding DNA: TGTGCCAGCAGCGTAGATAGCGGGGAGCTGTTTTTT. The encoded protein is CASSVDSGELFF. This sequence joins TRBV9 and TRBJ2-2; D remains ambiguous. Trimming left V 0 bases short and J 7 bases short, with 4 bases between. This CDR3 comprises 12 residues. Germline V lookup: CDR1 SGDLS, CDR2 YYNGEE.

As regards this clone: Other DNA sequences from this sample encode an identical CDR3 as well. This rearrangement joins TRBV5-1 to TRBJ2-1; D gene uncertain. The V and J ends lost 0 bases and 9 bases respectively, with 10 bases between them. The CDR3 is 13 amino acids. Per germline, CDR1 SGHRS and CDR2 YFSETQ. This CDR3 is CASSLGLEGEQFF. CDR3 coding DNA: TGCGCCAGCAGCTTGGGCTTGGAAGGTGAGCAGTTCTTC. The full variable domain, its missing parts supplied by reference TRBV5-1 and TRBJ2-1, is KAGVTQTPRYLIKTRGQQVTLSCSPISGHRSVSWYQQTPGQGLQFLFEYFSETQRNKGNFPGRFSGRQFSNSRSEMNVSTLELGDSALYLCASSLGLEGEQFFGPGTRLTVL.

This chain links TRBV19 with TRBJ2-3, with 12 bases fitting TRBD2. V was pared by 3 bases and J by 5 bases, with 12 bases of the junction left unmatched. Germline V gene lookup returns CDR1 LNHDA and CDR2 SQIVND (reference sequence). CDR3 size: 18 residues. As DNA, the CDR3 is TGTGCCAGTAGTATGGAAACGGTGACTAGCGGGAGAAAAGATACGCAGTATTTT. Translation gives CASSMETVTSGRKDTQYF.

The J gene is TRBJ1-2, the V gene TRBV14; D unresolved. Per germline, CDR1 SGHDN and CDR2 FVKESK. The V and J ends lost 4 bases and 4 bases respectively, with 10 bases between them. The CDR3 runs to 13 residues. In DNA form, the CDR3 reads TGTGCCAGCAGCCCTGGCATCTCCTATGGCTACACCTTC. It codes for CASSPGISYGYTF.

V is TRBV6-5 and J is TRBJ1-1; D remains ambiguous. This CDR3 region has 11 residues. Germline assignment: CDR1 MNHEY and CDR2 SVGAGI. V was shortened by 6 bases and J by 6 bases, with 8 bases between the two germline ends. CDR3 sequence: CASSSGPEAFF. The CDR3 DNA reads as TGTGCCAGCAGCTCCGGTCCTGAAGCTTTCTTT.

This chain uses TRBV29-1 with TRBJ1-2; TRBD1 is a possible D gene (5 bases). The CDR3 totals 13 residues. V was clipped by 6 bases and J by 6 bases, with 17 bases between them. Germline CDR1 SQVTM, CDR2 ANQGSEA. For the CDR3, the DNA is TGCAGCGTGCGGGCCGACCTAGGGGATGGCTACACCTTC. Protein: CSVRADLGDGYTF.

The rearrangement links TRBV11-2 to TRBJ2-3; 8 bases are shared with TRBD2. Looked up from germline, CDR1 is SGHAT and CDR2 is FQNNGV. CDR3 length: 18 amino acids. J gave up 5 bases and V 2 bases, and 15 bases lay outside the gene matches. CDR3 sequence reads: CASSLLEGSGILGDTQYF. The DNA of the CDR3 is TGTGCCAGCAGCTTACTCGAGGGTAGCGGGATTTTAGGAGATACGCAGTATTTT.

This chain links TRBV4-1 with TRBJ2-3; a weak D match, TRBD2 (6 bases). The CDR3 is 15 residues long. Between the trimmed V and J ends, which lost 2 bases and 1 base, there was a span of 10 bases. Germline V lookup: CDR1 MGHRA, CDR2 YSYEKL. CDR3 coding DNA: TGCGCCAGCAGCCAACTAGCGACAGGCACAGATACGCAGTATTTT. Encoded protein: CASSQLATGTDTQYF.

This clone has a single count. The chain recombines TRBV5-1 with TRBJ2-2, with 7 positions matching TRBD1. Trimming took 7 bases from V and 6 from J; bases not matched to a gene: 9. The CDR3 length is 14 residues. Germline V lookup: CDR1 SGHRS, CDR2 YFSETQ. CDR3 coding DNA: TGCGCCAGCGGAGAGGACAGGAAGGCCGGGGAGCTGTTTTTT. Protein: CASGEDRKAGELFF.

The chain is built from TRBV14 and TRBJ2-1; D is undetermined. Germline V gene sequence: CDR1 SGHDN, CDR2 FVKESK. V lost 0 bases and J 1 base, leaving 4 bases between the germline ends. There are 14 residues in the CDR3. CDR3 residues: CASSQETSYNEQFF. Written as DNA, the CDR3 is TGTGCCAGCAGCCAAGAAACTTCCTACAATGAGCAGTTCTTC.

The V call is TRBV19, the J call TRBJ1-1; D unresolved. V was trimmed by 4 bases and J by 1 base, leaving 7 bases between them. The CDR3 runs 13 residues. Germline V CDR1 and CDR2: LNHDA, SQIVND (reference sequence). CDR3 amino acids: CASSSRRNTEAFF. CDR3 DNA: TGTGCCAGTAGTAGTAGACGGAACACTGAAGCTTTCTTT.

The J gene is TRBJ1-4, the V gene TRBV7-6; 9 nucleotides line up with TRBD1. The germline gives CDR1 SGHVS, CDR2 FNYEAQ. The trim removed 4 bases at V and 4 bases at J, leaving 4 bases unmatched. CDR3 size: 15 residues. CDR3 nucleotide sequence: TGTGCCAGCAGCTCAACAGGGGGCGATAATGAAAAACTGTTTTTT. Encoded protein: CASSSTGGDNEKLFF.

DNA of the CDR3: TGTGCAAGTCGCCCCCCCGTGGGGGAGGCCCCCTACGAGCAGTACTTC. It codes for CASRPPVGEAPYEQYF. The genes are TRBV12-2 and TRBJ2-7; no check of the table's D call, TRBD2, against the DNA was made. TRBV12-2 is tagged as a pseudogene. The CDR3 is 16 residues long.